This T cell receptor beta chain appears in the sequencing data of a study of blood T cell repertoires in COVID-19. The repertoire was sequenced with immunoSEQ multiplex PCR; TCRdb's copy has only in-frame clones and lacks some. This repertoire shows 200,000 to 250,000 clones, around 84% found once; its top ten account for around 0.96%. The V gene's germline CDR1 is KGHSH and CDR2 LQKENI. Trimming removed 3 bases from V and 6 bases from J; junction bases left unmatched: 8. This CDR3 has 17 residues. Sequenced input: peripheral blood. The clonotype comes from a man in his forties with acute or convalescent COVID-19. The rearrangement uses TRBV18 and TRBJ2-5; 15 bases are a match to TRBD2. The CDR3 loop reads CASSPRGTSGGMKTQYF. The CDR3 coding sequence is TGTGCCAGCTCACCTCGGGGGACTAGCGGGGGGATGAAGACCCAGTACTTC.